The T cell receptor beta chain under discussion was sequenced for a study of T-cell reconstitution after alpha-beta-depleted transplantation in children. The length of the CDR3 is 13 residues. The germline V gene encodes CDR1 MNHNS and CDR2 SASEGT. V lost 10 bases, J lost 6 bases, and 8 bases stayed unmatched. Unique molecular identifiers were used in preparing the TCRbeta library. TCRdb reanalysed the PCR reads using MiXCR and keeps one entry per CDR3 protein. The sample includes about 420,000 distinct CDR3 sequences, around 9.9% seen only once; the top ten take about 5%. A single count supports this clonotype.

The rearrangement links TRBV6-1 to TRBJ1-5, with 8 bases fitting TRBD1. Sequenced material: PBMCs from the stem cell graft donor, taken from the stem cell graft. The TCR comes from a human donor who donated a stem cell graft to a child with acute myeloid leukemia. CDR3 region: CATSGQGSQPQHF. The CDR3 DNA reads as TGTGCCACCTCAGGACAGGGCAGTCAGCCCCAGCATTTT.